These 25 T cell receptor beta chains originate from one sample sequenced in a study of blood T cells in healthy people across ages. Then a second PCR, running about 7 to 11 cycles, was carried out with a sample-barcoded 5' primer and a J-beta primer mix. TCRdb called the 5' RACE reads again in MiXCR, with one record for every CDR3 protein. The repertoire holds hundreds of thousands of distinct CDR3 sequences, about 54% seen once, with around 37% in the top ten. What was sequenced was blood. The source is a man in his 60s in good health.

This clonotype was observed a few times. The V gene is TRBV10-3, the J gene TRBJ1-2; TRBD1 is a possible D gene (6 bases). CDR1 is ENHRY and CDR2 is SYGVKD in the germline V gene. The length of the CDR3 is 13 residues. Deletions cut 6 bases from V and 0 bases from J, with 8 bases between. CDR3 residues: CAIRQGSNYGYTF. The CDR3 region has the DNA TGTGCCATCAGGCAGGGGTCTAACTATGGCTACACCTTC.

This clonotype appeared a few times. The V and J genes are TRBV6-5 and TRBJ2-7; weak D call: TRBD2 (7 bases). CDR1 is MNHEY and CDR2 is SVGAGI in the germline V gene. V gave up 7 bases and J gave up 3 bases, with 16 bases separating them. The CDR3 extends over 14 amino acids. The CDR3 DNA follows: TGTGCCAGCACCACCGGGGGGCTCGGCTACGAGCAGTACTTC. Its translation is CASTTGGLGYEQYF.

Concerning this clonotype itself: The junction differs from germline at one of its ends, possibly a read error. The chain has TRBV20-1 and TRBJ2-7, with 11 bases identical to TRBD2. The CDR3 is 15 residues long. Germline-derived CDR1 and CDR2 are DFQATT and SNEGSKA (reference sequence). The CDR3 DNA sequence: TGCAGTGTTAGAGATCCTAGCGGGGGGTCCTACGAGCAGTACTTC. Protein product: CSVRDPSGGSYEQYF.

With respect to this clonotype: Just one base apart from a much larger clone, this may be a read error. V and J are TRBV20-1 and TRBJ2-5; weak D call: TRBD1 (7 bases). The J call may not be correct, given that the DNA end is closer to TRBJ2-1. CDR3 length: 12 amino acids. Germline loops: CDR1 DFQATT, CDR2 SNEGSKA (reference sequence). The CDR3 reads CSAQGGGETQFF. In nucleotides, the CDR3 is TGCAGTGCCCAGGGGGGCGGGGAGACCCAGTTCTTC.

This chain joins TRBV18 and TRBJ2-1; no reliable D call. The CDR3 is made up of 16 amino acids. V gave up 3 bases and J gave up 7 bases, with 19 bases separating them. Germline assignment: CDR1 KGHSH and CDR2 LQKENI. The CDR3 bases are TGTGCCAGCTCACCGGATTTATCGAGCAGTCGGAATGAGCAGTTCTTC. This sequence encodes CASSPDLSSSRNEQFF.

The rearrangement joins TRBV7-9 to TRBJ2-4, with D unresolved. Looked up from germline, CDR1 is SEHNR and CDR2 is FQNEAQ (reference sequence). V shed 5 bases and J shed 3 bases, with 11 bases lying between them. The CDR3 spans 14 residues. CDR3 DNA: TGTGCCAGCAGCGTAGAGGTCGGCAAAAACATTCAGTACTTC. Its protein is CASSVEVGKNIQYF.

The gene calls are TRBV20-1 and TRBJ2-1; D possibly matches TRBD1 or TRBD2 (6 bases each). V was pared by 1 base and J by 4 bases, with 14 bases between. Germline loops: CDR1 DFQATT, CDR2 SNEGSKA (reference sequence). The CDR3 is 15 residues long. The CDR3 DNA reads as TGCAGTGCTAGAGCTCGGAGGGGGGTATACAATGAGCAGTTCTTC. Translating it yields CSARARRGVYNEQFF.

The gene calls are TRBV20-1 and TRBJ2-1; possibly TRBD2 for D (6 bases). Germline V CDR1 and CDR2: DFQATT, SNEGSKA (reference sequence). V was cut by 1 base and J by 2 bases, with 12 bases left in between. The CDR3 sequence is 15 residues long. CDR3 region: CSARVSLAPYNEQFF. The CDR3 DNA sequence: TGCAGTGCTAGAGTTTCACTAGCCCCCTACAATGAGCAGTTCTTC.

In its sample, this clonotype was seen once. The rearrangement links TRBV5-1 to TRBJ1-2, with D unclear. V was trimmed by 3 bases and J by 5 bases, leaving 14 bases between them. This CDR3 comprises 14 residues. In germline, CDR1 is SGHRS, CDR2 YFSETQ. The CDR3: CASSSDSPRYGYTF. CDR3 in DNA: TGCGCCAGCAGCTCGGACTCACCTCGGTATGGCTACACCTTC.

V and J are TRBV5-1 and TRBJ2-3; TRBD1 aligns across 9 bases. Germline V CDR1 and CDR2: SGHRS, YFSETQ. After removal of 1 base from V and 5 bases from J, the junction contained 11 bases not matched to a gene. CDR3 length: 17 amino acids. The CDR3 spells CASSLPGQGMSGDTQYF. As DNA, the CDR3 is TGCGCCAGCAGCTTGCCCGGACAGGGGATGAGCGGAGATACGCAGTATTTT.

This clonotype has more than one count but fewer than ten. This chain joins TRBV7-9 and TRBJ1-2, with D hard to call. The CDR3 length is 13 residues. V was trimmed by 6 bases and J by 2 bases, leaving 10 bases between them. Germline CDR1 is SEHNR and CDR2 is FQNEAQ (reference sequence). The CDR3, as DNA: TGTGCCAGCAGTTCCGGACGGAACTATGGCTACACCTTC. Translation: CASSSGRNYGYTF.

CDR3 coding DNA: TGCAGTGCTTCTGACTCAGGGGGGTACCAAGAGACCCAGTACTTC. Translation: CSASDSGGYQETQYF. This chain joins TRBV20-1 and TRBJ2-5; possible D gene TRBD1, 7 bases. Germline V CDR1 and CDR2: DFQATT, SNEGSKA (reference sequence). The CDR3 has 15 residues. The germline V and J ends were trimmed by 5 bases and 0 bases, with 16 bases remaining between them.

The J gene is TRBJ1-2, the V gene TRBV7-2, with 7 nucleotides matching TRBD1. After removal of 5 bases from V and 5 bases from J, the junction contained 5 bases not matched to a gene. The CDR3 extends over 13 amino acids. The V gene's germline CDR1 is SGHTA and CDR2 FQGNSA. Here the CDR3 reads CASSQTGQYGYTF. The CDR3 DNA reads as TGTGCCAGCAGCCAGACAGGGCAATATGGCTACACCTTC.

This clonotype was seen ten or more times. The chain combines TRBV5-1 with TRBJ1-6; maybe TRBD1 (5 bases). This CDR3 has 14 amino acids. CDR1 and CDR2 (germline): SGHRS, YFSETQ. V lost 4 bases and J lost 7, with 12 bases in between. The chain's CDR3 is CASSPGGGNSPLHF. The CDR3, as DNA: TGCGCCAGCAGCCCTGGTGGGGGGAATTCACCCCTCCACTTT.

This clonotype was picked up one time. This rearrangement joins TRBV28 to TRBJ2-4, with D uncertain. The CDR3 covers 15 residues. CDR1 and CDR2 from the germline V gene are MDHEN and SYDVKM. V lost 6 bases to trimming and J lost 3 bases, with 15 bases between them. Written as DNA, the CDR3 is TGTGCCAGCAGGACGGGCATCCCGAACAAAAACATTCAGTACTTC. Translation gives CASRTGIPNKNIQYF.

The gene calls are TRBV2 and TRBJ2-4; 9 bases line up with TRBD1. CDR3 length equals 12 residues. Trimming took 8 bases from V and 6 from J; bases not matched to a gene: 2. Germline CDR1 SNHLY, CDR2 FYNNEI. CDR3 nucleotides: TGTGCCAGCCAGGACAGGGGAAACATTCAGTACTTC. Protein: CASQDRGNIQYF. The full variable domain, rest sourced from reference TRBV2 and TRBJ2-4, is EPEVTQTPSHQVTQMGQEVILRCVPISNHLYFYWYRQILGQKVEFLVSFYNNEISEKSEIFDDQFSVERPDGSNFTLKIRSTKLEDSAMYFCASQDRGNIQYFGAGTRLSVL.

The chain uses TRBV5-1 and TRBJ2-7; D is possibly TRBD1 (5 bases). The germline CDR1 and CDR2 sequences are SGHRS and YFSETQ. Trimming pared 0 bases from V and 5 bases from J, leaving 15 bases between. CDR3 length: 15 amino acids. The CDR3 spells CASSLVLGAPHEQYF. CDR3 DNA: TGCGCCAGCAGCTTGGTTCTTGGGGCCCCCCACGAGCAGTACTTC.

This clonotype was observed a few times. CDR3 DNA sequence: TGTGCCAGCAGCTTGGACCCAGCCACAGATACGCAGTATTTT. Translation gives CASSLDPATDTQYF. The rearrangement links TRBV5-4 to TRBJ2-3; D not certain. Germline CDR1 is SGHNT and CDR2 is YYREEE (reference sequence). CDR3 size: 14 residues. Trimming removed 0 bases from V and 2 bases from J, with 7 bases in between.

The genes are TRBV2 and TRBJ2-5, with no clear D. Per the germline V gene, CDR1 is SNHLY and CDR2 is FYNNEI. This CDR3 is built from 15 residues. Trimming removed 0 bases from V and 6 bases from J, with 14 bases in between. The CDR3 DNA reads as TGTGCCAGCAGTGAAGCGGCTGGGGTAGAAAAGACCCAGTACTTC. Translation: CASSEAAGVEKTQYF. The full variable domain, in which reference TRBV2 and TRBJ2-5 provide the parts outside the CDR3, is EPEVTQTPSHQVTQMGQEVILRCVPISNHLYFYWYRQILGQKVEFLVSFYNNEISEKSEIFDDQFSVERPDGSNFTLKIRSTKLEDSAMYFCASSEAAGVEKTQYFGPGTRLLVL.

This clonotype was observed at least ten times. The chain carries TRBV20-1 and TRBJ1-5, with 8 bases that match TRBD1. V was clipped by 6 bases and J by 5 bases; unmatched bases: 12. CDR1 and CDR2 (germline): DFQATT, SNEGSKA (reference sequence). This CDR3 is 15 amino acids long. For the CDR3, the DNA is TGCAGTGCCGTTCCGAGGACAGGGTTATATCAGCCCCAGCATTTT. Protein product: CSAVPRTGLYQPQHF.

This chain connects TRBV2 to TRBJ1-2; possible D gene TRBD1, 5 bases. The V end lost 5 bases, the J end lost 1 base, and 8 bases lay between the germline ends. Germline V gives CDR1 SNHLY, CDR2 FYNNEI. There are 13 residues in the CDR3. CDR3 sequence (DNA): TGTGCCAGCAGTCGACAGAATAACTATGGCTACACCTTC. Amino acids: CASSRQNNYGYTF.

This clonotype was counted a few times. The rearrangement joins TRBV2 to TRBJ2-5; no definite D call. The CDR3 sequence is 11 residues long. The V gene's germline CDR1 is SNHLY and CDR2 FYNNEI. Trimming stripped 5 bases from V and 5 bases from J, with 6 bases between. The CDR3 loop reads CASSPHETQYF. The CDR3 DNA sequence: TGTGCCAGCAGTCCCCATGAGACCCAGTACTTC.

This clonotype was seen a few times. The chain couples TRBV14 to TRBJ1-2, with D unclear. The CDR3 totals 14 residues. V lost 6 bases and J lost 3, with 14 bases in between. The germline CDR1 and CDR2 sequences are SGHDN and FVKESK. DNA for the CDR3: TGTGCCAGCAGGCACGGTGGCCCGGACTATGGCTACACCTTC. As protein: CASRHGGPDYGYTF.

J is TRBJ1-4 and V is TRBV12-3 or TRBV12-4, with 9 bases fitting TRBD1. This CDR3 comprises 14 residues. The V gene end was trimmed by 4 bases and the J gene end by 12 bases; junction bases not matched to a gene: 9. The CDR3 DNA sequence: TGTGCCAGCAGTTCCCGGGACAGGGATCCAGAACTGTTTTTT. This translates into CASSSRDRDPELFF.

The V and J genes are TRBV20-1 and TRBJ2-1, with D possibly matching TRBD2 (5 bases). The CDR3 sequence is 12 residues long. Germline V gene data show CDR1 as DFQATT and CDR2 as SNEGSKA (reference sequence). The V end was cut by 6 bases, the J end by 6 bases, with 12 bases between. CDR3 protein: CSAPPSGNEQFF. The DNA of the CDR3 is TGCAGTGCCCCCCCCAGCGGCAATGAGCAGTTCTTC.